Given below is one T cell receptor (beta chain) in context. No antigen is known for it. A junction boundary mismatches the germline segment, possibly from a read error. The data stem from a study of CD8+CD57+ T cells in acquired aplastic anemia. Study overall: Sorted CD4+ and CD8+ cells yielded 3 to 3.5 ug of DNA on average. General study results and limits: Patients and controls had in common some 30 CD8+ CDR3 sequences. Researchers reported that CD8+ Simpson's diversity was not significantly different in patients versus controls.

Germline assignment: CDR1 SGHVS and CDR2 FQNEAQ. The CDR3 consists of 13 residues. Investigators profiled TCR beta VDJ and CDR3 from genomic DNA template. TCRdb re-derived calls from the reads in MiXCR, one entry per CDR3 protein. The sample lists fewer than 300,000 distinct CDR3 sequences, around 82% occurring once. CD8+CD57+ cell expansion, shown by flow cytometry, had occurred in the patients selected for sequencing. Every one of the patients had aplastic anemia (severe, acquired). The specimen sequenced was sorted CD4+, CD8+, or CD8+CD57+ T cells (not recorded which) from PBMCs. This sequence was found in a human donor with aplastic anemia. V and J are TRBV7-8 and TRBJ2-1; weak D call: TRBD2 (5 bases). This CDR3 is CASSPGVPAGVLF. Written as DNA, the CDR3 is TGTGCCAGCAGCCCCGGGGTTCCGGCTGGAGTACTCTTC.